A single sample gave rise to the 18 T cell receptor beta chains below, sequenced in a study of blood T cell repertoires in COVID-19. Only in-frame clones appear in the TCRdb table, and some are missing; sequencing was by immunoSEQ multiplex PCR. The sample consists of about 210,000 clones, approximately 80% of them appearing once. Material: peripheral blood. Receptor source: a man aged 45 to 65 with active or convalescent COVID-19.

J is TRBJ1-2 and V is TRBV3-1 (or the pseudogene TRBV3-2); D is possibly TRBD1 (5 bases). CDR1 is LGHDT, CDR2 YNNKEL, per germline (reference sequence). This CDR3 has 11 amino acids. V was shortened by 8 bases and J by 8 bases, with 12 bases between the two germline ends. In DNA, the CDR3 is TGTGCCAGCCGCAATAGGGGAGGCTACACCTTC. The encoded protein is CASRNRGGYTF.

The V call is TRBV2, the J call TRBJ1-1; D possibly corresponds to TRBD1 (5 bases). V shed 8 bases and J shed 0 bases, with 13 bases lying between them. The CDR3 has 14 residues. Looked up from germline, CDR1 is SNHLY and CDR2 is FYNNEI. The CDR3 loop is CASQGPGMNTEAFF. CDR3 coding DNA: TGTGCCAGCCAAGGGCCAGGGATGAACACTGAAGCTTTCTTT.

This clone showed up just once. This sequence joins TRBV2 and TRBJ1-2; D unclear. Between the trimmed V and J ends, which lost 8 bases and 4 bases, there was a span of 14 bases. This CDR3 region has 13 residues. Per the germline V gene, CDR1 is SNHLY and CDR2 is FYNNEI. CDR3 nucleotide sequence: TGTGCCAGCCACTCCCGGGGTTCCTATGGCTACACCTTC. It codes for CASHSRGSYGYTF.

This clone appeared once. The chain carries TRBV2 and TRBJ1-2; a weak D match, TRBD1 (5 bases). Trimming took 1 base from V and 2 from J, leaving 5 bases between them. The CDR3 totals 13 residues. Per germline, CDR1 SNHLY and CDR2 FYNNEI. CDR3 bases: TGTGCCAGCAGTGAAGACAGGAACTATGGCTACACCTTC. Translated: CASSEDRNYGYTF.

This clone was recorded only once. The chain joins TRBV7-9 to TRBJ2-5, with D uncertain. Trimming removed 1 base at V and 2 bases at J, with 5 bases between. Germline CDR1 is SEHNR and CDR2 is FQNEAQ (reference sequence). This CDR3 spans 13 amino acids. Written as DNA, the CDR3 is TGTGCCAGCAGCTTAGGGCAACAAGAGACCCAGTACTTC. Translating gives CASSLGQQETQYF.

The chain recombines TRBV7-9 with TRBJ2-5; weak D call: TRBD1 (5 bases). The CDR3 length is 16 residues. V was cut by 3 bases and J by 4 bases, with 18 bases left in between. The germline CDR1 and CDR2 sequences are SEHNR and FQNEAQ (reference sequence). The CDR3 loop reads CASSFGAGQGGETQYF. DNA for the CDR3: TGTGCCAGCAGCTTTGGGGCAGGCCAAGGTGGAGAGACCCAGTACTTC.

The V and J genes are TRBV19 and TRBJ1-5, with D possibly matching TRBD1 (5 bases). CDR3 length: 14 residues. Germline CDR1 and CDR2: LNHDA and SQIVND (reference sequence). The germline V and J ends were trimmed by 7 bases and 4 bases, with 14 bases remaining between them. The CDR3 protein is CASTGMLPNQPQHF. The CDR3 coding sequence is TGTGCCAGTACAGGGATGTTGCCAAATCAGCCCCAGCATTTT.

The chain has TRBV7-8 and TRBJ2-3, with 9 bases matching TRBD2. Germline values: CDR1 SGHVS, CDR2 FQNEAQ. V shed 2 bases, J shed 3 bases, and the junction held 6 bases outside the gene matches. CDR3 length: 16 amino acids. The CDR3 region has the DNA TGTGCCAGCAGCTTAAGGGCGGGAGGGCCAACAGATACGCAGTATTTT. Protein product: CASSLRAGGPTDTQYF. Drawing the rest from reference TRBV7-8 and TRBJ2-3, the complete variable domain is GAGVSQSPRYKVAKRGQDVALRCDPISGHVSLFWYQQALGQGPEFLTYFQNEAQLDKSGLPSDRFFAERPEGSVSTLKIQRTQQEDSAVYLCASSLRAGGPTDTQYFGPGTRLTVL.

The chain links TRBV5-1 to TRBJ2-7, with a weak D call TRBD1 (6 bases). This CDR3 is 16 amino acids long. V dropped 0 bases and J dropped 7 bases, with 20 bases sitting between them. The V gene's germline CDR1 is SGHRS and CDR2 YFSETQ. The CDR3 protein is CASSLAIGAGVREQYF. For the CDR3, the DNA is TGCGCCAGCAGCTTGGCCATCGGGGCAGGGGTTCGGGAGCAGTACTTC.

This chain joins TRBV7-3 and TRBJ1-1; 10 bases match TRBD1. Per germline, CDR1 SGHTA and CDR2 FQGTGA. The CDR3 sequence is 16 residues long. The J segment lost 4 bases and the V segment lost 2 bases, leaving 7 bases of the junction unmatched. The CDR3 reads CASSLGPGQGRTEAFF. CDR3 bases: TGTGCCAGCAGCTTAGGTCCGGGACAGGGGCGCACTGAAGCTTTCTTT.

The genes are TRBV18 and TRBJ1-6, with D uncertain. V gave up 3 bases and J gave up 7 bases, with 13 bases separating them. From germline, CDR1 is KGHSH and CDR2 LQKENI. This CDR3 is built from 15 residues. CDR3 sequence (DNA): TGTGCCAGCTCACCCTCAGTCGGTAGCAATTCACCCCTCCACTTT. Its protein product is CASSPSVGSNSPLHF.

The CDR3 DNA follows: TGTGCCAGCAGACCACTCAGGGGCCCGGGGCGGGACGAGCAGTACGTC. Its protein product is CASRPLRGPGRDEQYV. The chain is built from TRBV27 and TRBJ2-7; D may be TRBD1 (6 bases). V was clipped by 6 bases and J by 5 bases, with 23 bases between them. The length of the CDR3 is 16 residues. Germline-derived CDR1 and CDR2 are MNHEY and SMNVEV (reference sequence).

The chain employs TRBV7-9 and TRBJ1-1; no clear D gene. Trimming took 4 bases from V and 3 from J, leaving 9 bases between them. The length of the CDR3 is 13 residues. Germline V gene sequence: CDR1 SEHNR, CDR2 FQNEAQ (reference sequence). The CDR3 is CASSWEGDTEAFF. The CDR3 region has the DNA TGTGCCAGCAGCTGGGAGGGAGACACTGAAGCTTTCTTT.

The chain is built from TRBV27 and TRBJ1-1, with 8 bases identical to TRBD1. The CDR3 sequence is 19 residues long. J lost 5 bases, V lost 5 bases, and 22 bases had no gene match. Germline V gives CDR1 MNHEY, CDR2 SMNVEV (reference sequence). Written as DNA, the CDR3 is TGTGCCAGCAGTCCCGGACAGGGTGGCCCAGGGAGGCGTCGAACTGAAGCTTTCTTT. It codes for CASSPGQGGPGRRRTEAFF.

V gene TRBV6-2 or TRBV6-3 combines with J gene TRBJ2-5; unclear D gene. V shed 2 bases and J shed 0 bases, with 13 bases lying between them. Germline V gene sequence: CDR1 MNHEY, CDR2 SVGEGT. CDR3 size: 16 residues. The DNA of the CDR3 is TGTGCCAGCAGTTACATGGCTGGCCAGTACCAAGAGACCCAGTACTTC. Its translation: CASSYMAGQYQETQYF.

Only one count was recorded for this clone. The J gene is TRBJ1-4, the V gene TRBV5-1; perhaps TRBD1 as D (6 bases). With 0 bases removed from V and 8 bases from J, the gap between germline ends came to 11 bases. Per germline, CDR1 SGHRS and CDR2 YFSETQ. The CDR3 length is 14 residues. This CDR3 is CASSLAQTGEKLFF. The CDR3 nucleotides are TGCGCCAGCAGCTTGGCCCAAACAGGGGAAAAACTGTTTTTT.

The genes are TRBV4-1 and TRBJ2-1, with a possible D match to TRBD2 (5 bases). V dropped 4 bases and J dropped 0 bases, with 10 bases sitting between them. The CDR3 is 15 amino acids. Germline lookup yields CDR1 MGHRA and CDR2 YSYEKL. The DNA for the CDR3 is TGCGCCAGCAGCCCGATAGGGAGCTCCTACAATGAGCAGTTCTTC. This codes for CASSPIGSSYNEQFF.

CDR3 nucleotide sequence: TGTGCCAGTAGTATAGTGCAGCCGGGACAGGTCTTCTACGGGGAAGCTTTCTTT. This codes for CASSIVQPGQVFYGEAFF. The rearrangement uses TRBV19 and TRBJ1-1; 8 positions agree with TRBD1. J lost 8 bases, V lost 1 base, and 18 bases had no gene match. CDR3 size: 18 residues. The germline gives CDR1 LNHDA, CDR2 SQIVND (reference sequence).